This T cell receptor (beta chain) was identified during a study of siplizumab effects on memory and regulatory T cells. V lost 2 bases and J lost 2; bases outside the gene matches: 8. Germline V gives CDR1 SEHNR, CDR2 FQNEAQ (reference sequence). The CDR3 length is 17 residues. General observations from the study: It was never confirmed that proliferating Tregs from siplizumab cultures were suppressive. On average, 68.8% of mappable alloreactive CD4+ clones were Treg-derived under siplizumab, against less than 35% in controls. Siplizumab caused a significant drop in alloreactive sequences traceable to unstimulated CD4+ memory cells. Major contributors to the alloresponse seemed to be naive T cells, which also appeared more diverse than memory cells.

The count of this clone is one. No antigen is known for it. Sequenced by immunoSEQ multiplex PCR; TCRdb stores in-frame clones only, minus some. The sample contains more than 50,000 clones, 93% of which appear only once. The sample taken for sequencing was CD8+ T cells sorted from blood. The J gene is TRBJ2-3, the V gene TRBV7-9; the match to TRBD2 covers 9 bases. The receptor's source is a human donor in good health. CDR3 region: CASSLSWREGVTDTQYF. CDR3 nucleotide sequence: TGTGCCAGCAGCTTATCCTGGCGGGAGGGCGTCACAGATACGCAGTATTTT.